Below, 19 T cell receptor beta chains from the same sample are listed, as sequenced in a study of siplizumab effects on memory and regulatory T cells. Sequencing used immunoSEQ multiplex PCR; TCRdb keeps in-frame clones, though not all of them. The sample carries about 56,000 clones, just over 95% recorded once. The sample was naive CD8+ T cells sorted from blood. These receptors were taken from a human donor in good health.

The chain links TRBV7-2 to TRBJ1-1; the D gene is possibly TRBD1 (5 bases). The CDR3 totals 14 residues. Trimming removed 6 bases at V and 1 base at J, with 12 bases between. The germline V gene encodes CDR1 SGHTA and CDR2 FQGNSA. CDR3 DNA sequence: TGTGCCAGCAGTCCAGGGAGGGAGAACACTGAAGCTTTCTTT. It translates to CASSPGRENTEAFF.

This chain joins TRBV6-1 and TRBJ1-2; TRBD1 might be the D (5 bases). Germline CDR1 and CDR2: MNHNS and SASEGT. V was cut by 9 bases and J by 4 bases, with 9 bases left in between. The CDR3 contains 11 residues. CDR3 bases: TGTGCCAGGAGGGGCAGCTATGGCTACACCTTC. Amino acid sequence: CARRGSYGYTF.

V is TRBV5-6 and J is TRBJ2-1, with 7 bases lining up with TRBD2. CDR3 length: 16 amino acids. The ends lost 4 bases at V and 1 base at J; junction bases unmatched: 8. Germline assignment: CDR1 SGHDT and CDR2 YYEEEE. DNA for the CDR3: TGTGCCAGCAGCCCATTGCTAGCGGAGTCCTACAATGAGCAGTTCTTC. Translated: CASSPLLAESYNEQFF. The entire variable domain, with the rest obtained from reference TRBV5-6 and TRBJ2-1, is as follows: DAGVTQSPTHLIKTRGQQVTLRCSPKSGHDTVSWYQQALGQGPQFIFQYYEEEERQRGNFPDRFSGHQFPNYSSELNVNALLLGDSALYLCASSPLLAESYNEQFFGPGTRLTVL.

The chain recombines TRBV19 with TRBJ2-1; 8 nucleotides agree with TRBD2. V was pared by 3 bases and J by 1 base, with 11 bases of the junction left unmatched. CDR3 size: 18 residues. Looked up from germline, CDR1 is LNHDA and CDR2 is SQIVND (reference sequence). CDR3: CASSIGGPAGGSYNEQFF. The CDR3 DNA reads TGTGCCAGTAGTATTGGTGGCCCGGCGGGAGGTTCCTACAATGAGCAGTTCTTC.

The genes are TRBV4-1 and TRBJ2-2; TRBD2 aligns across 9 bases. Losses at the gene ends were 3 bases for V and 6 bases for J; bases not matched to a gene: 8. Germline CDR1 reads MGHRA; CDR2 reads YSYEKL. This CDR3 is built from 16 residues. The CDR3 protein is CASSQGLAEGAGELFF. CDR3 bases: TGCGCCAGCAGCCAGGGACTAGCCGAGGGGGCCGGGGAGCTGTTTTTT.

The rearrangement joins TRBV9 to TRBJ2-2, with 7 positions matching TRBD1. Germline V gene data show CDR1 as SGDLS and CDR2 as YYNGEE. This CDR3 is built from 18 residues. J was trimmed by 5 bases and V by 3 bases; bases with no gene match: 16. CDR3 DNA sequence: TGTGCCAGCAGCGCCCCCGGGACAGACTTCCGGGGAACCGGGGAGCTGTTTTTT. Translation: CASSAPGTDFRGTGELFF.

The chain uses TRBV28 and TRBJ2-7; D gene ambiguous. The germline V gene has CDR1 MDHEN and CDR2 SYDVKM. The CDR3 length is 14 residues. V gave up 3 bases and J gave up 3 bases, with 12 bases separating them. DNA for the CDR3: TGTGCCAGCAGTTTTCTCAGCCGGAACTACGAGCAGTACTTC. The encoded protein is CASSFLSRNYEQYF.

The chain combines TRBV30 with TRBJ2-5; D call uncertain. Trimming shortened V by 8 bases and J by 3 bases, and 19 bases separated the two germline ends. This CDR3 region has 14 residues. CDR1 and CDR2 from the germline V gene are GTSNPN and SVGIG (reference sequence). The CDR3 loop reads CALWAEGPKETQYF. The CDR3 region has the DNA TGTGCCCTATGGGCGGAAGGGCCGAAAGAGACCCAGTACTTC.

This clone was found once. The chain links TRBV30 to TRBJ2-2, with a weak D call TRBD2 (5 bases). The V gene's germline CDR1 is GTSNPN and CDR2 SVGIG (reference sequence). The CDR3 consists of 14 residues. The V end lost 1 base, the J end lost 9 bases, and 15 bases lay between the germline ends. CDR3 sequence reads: CAWSGASGHRELFF. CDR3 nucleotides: TGTGCCTGGAGTGGTGCCAGCGGCCACCGGGAGCTGTTTTTT.

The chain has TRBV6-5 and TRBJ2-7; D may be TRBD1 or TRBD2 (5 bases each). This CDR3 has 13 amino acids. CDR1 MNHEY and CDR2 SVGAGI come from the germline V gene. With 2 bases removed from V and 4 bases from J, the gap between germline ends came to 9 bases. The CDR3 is CASSYTWGYEQYF. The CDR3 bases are TGTGCCAGCAGTTACACATGGGGGTACGAGCAGTACTTC.

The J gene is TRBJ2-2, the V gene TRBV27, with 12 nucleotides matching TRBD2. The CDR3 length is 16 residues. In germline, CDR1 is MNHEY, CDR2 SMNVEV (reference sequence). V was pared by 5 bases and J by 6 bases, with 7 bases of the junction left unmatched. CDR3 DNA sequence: TGTGCCAGCAGTCCGCGACTAGCGGGAGTCCCCGGGGAGCTGTTTTTT. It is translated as CASSPRLAGVPGELFF.

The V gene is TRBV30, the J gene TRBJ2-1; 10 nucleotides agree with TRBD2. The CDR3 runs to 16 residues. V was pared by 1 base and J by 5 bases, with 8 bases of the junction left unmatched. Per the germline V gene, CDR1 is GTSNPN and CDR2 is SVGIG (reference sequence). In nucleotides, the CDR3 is TGTGCCTGGAGTGGCGATACTAGCGGGGTCGACAATGAGCAGTTCTTC. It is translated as CAWSGDTSGVDNEQFF.

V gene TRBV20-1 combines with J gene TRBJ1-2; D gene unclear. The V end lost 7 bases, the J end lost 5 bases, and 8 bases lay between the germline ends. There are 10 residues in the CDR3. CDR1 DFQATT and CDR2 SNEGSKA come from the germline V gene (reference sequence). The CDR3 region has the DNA TGCAGTGGCGAGCAATATGGCTACACCTTC. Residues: CSGEQYGYTF.

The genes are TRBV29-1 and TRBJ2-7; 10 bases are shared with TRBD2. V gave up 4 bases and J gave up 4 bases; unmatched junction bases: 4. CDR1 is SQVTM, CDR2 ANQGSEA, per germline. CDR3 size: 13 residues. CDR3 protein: CSVAPSGSYEQYF. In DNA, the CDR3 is TGCAGCGTTGCTCCTAGCGGGAGTTACGAGCAGTACTTC.

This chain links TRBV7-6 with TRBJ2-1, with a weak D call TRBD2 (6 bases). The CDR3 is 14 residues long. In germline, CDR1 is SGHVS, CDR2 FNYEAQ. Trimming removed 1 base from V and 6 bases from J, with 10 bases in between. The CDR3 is CASSLVFGGNEQFF. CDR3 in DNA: TGTGCCAGCAGCTTAGTCTTCGGGGGCAATGAGCAGTTCTTC.

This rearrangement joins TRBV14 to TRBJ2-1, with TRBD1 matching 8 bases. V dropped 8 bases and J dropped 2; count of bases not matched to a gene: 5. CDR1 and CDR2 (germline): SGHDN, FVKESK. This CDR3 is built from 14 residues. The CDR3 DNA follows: TGTGCCAGCTCCCGGACAGGGACCTACAATGAGCAGTTCTTC. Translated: CASSRTGTYNEQFF.

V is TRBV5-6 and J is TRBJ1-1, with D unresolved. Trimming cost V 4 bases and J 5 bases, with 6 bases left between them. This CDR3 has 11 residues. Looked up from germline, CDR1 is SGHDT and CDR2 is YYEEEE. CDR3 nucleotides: TGTGCCAGCAGCGTCAATACTGAAGCTTTCTTT. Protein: CASSVNTEAFF.

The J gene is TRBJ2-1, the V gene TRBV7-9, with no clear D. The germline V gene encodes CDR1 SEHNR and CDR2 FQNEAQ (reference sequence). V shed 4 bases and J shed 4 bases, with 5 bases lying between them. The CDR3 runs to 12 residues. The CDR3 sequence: CASSSAYNEQFF. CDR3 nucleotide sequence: TGTGCCAGCAGCTCGGCTTACAATGAGCAGTTCTTC.

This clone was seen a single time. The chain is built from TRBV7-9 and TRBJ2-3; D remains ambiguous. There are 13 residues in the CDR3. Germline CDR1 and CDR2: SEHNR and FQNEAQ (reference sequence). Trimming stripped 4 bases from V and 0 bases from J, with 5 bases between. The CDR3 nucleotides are TGTGCCAGCAGCTCGGTGAGCACAGATACGCAGTATTTT. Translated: CASSSVSTDTQYF.